These 26 T cell receptor beta chains originate from one sample sequenced in a study of Ad26.COV2.S vaccination and SARS-CoV-2 variants. Treatment meaning: roughly 20 received Ad26.COV2.S at low or high dose, single or two shots; roughly five received placebo; per-sample allocation not given. Samples were taken on day 63 after the first vaccine or placebo injection. Sequenced by immunoSEQ multiplex PCR; TCRdb stores in-frame clones only, minus some. Of about 460,000 clones listed, roughly nine tenths were seen once; the top ten hold approximately 1.7%. Here the sequenced sample was peripheral blood, taken in a trial of Ad26.COV2.S vaccine versus placebo. Receptor source: a person aged 18-60 years who received the Ad26.COV2.S COVID-19 vaccine or a placebo.

This chain joins TRBV19 and TRBJ2-6; unclear D gene. The V gene's germline CDR1 is LNHDA and CDR2 SQIVND (reference sequence). V shed 0 bases and J shed 3 bases, with 12 bases lying between them. The CDR3 consists of 17 residues. Written as DNA, the CDR3 is TGTGCCAGTAGTATAGATCTAACAGCAAATGGGGCCAACGTCCTGACTTTC. This gives the protein CASSIDLTANGANVLTF.

The J gene is TRBJ2-3, the V gene TRBV7-9; 10 nucleotides line up with TRBD1. V shed 5 bases, J shed 2 bases, and the junction held 7 bases outside the gene matches. Germline V CDR1 and CDR2: SEHNR, FQNEAQ (reference sequence). The CDR3 extends over 16 amino acids. The CDR3: CASSPPGTGATDTQYF. As DNA, the CDR3 is TGTGCCAGCAGCCCCCCCGGGACAGGGGCCACAGATACGCAGTATTTT.

The V and J genes are TRBV7-8 and TRBJ2-3; no clear D gene. Germline V gives CDR1 SGHVS, CDR2 FQNEAQ. This CDR3 comprises 15 residues. V was trimmed by 1 base and J by 6 bases, leaving 14 bases between them. CDR3 loop: CASSLGAFETDTQYF. The CDR3 region has the DNA TGTGCCAGCAGCTTAGGCGCGTTCGAGACCGATACGCAGTATTTT.

The CDR3: CASSVTGELFF. Here the CDR3 DNA reads TGCGCCAGCAGCGTCACCGGGGAGCTGTTTTTT. The chain uses TRBV5-1 and TRBJ2-2; D gene uncertain. The germline CDR1 and CDR2 sequences are SGHRS and YFSETQ. V lost 4 bases, J lost 4 bases, and 2 bases lay in between. The CDR3 consists of 11 residues.

This clone showed up just a few times. The V gene is TRBV7-8, the J gene TRBJ1-2; D gene ambiguous. Per the germline V gene, CDR1 is SGHVS and CDR2 is FQNEAQ. This CDR3 has 16 amino acids. The V end was cut by 1 base, the J end by 5 bases, with 17 bases between. CDR3: CASSLGGSRNLYGYTF. The CDR3 region has the DNA TGTGCCAGCAGCTTAGGCGGTTCCCGGAATTTATATGGCTACACCTTC.

This chain uses TRBV28 with TRBJ2-6; weak D call: TRBD1 (5 bases). CDR3 length equals 15 residues. Germline loops: CDR1 MDHEN, CDR2 SYDVKM. Trimming removed 2 bases at V and 1 base at J, with 6 bases between. The CDR3 region has the DNA TGTGCCAGCAGTTTAAGACAGTCTGGGGCCAACGTCCTGACTTTC. Translating gives CASSLRQSGANVLTF.

This clone appeared once. This chain uses TRBV7-2 with TRBJ2-2, with no clear D. Trimming cost V 5 bases and J 4 bases, with 17 bases left between them. The CDR3 sequence is 16 residues long. Germline V gene data show CDR1 as SGHTA and CDR2 as FQGNSA. The CDR3 DNA is TGTGCCAGCAGCGATCAAAGGTTTTTGGGCACCGGGGAGCTGTTTTTT. Amino acid sequence: CASSDQRFLGTGELFF.

This chain joins TRBV7-8 and TRBJ2-3, with TRBD2 matching 14 bases. This CDR3 is built from 20 residues. Germline trimming cut 5 bases from V and 2 bases from J; bases unmatched to any gene: 15. Germline CDR1 is SGHVS and CDR2 is FQNEAQ. In DNA form, the CDR3 reads TGTGCCAGCAGCCTTAGAGTCGGGGCGACTAGCGGGGGGGACACAGATACGCAGTATTTT. Protein product: CASSLRVGATSGGDTDTQYF.

The rearrangement joins TRBV9 to TRBJ2-3; D ambiguous. Looked up from germline, CDR1 is SGDLS and CDR2 is YYNGEE. There are 15 residues in the CDR3. The V and J ends lost 0 bases and 0 bases respectively, with 8 bases between them. CDR3 residues: CASSVVSTSTDTQYF. The CDR3 DNA sequence: TGTGCCAGCAGCGTAGTTAGTACTAGCACAGATACGCAGTATTTT.

CDR3 nucleotide sequence: TGTGCCAGCAGTTACCACTGGCCCTCAAATCAGCCCCAGCATTTT. It translates to CASSYHWPSNQPQHF. The V call is TRBV6-2 or TRBV6-3, the J call TRBJ1-5; the D is unclear. Trimming took 2 bases from V and 4 from J, leaving 12 bases between them. CDR1 and CDR2 (germline): MNHEY, SVGEGT. CDR3 length: 15 residues.

This chain connects TRBV7-2 to TRBJ2-2; D assignment may be TRBD1 or TRBD2 (6 bases each). CDR1 SGHTA and CDR2 FQGNSA come from the germline V gene. CDR3 length equals 15 residues. V dropped 6 bases and J dropped 4 bases, with 15 bases sitting between them. CDR3: CASRLQGGGTGELFF. The CDR3 DNA is TGTGCCAGCAGGCTACAGGGAGGTGGCACCGGGGAGCTGTTTTTT.

The V call is TRBV7-3, the J call TRBJ2-7; 8 nucleotides align to TRBD2. CDR1 and CDR2 from the germline V gene are SGHTA and FQGTGA. The trim removed 7 bases at V and 4 bases at J, leaving 12 bases unmatched. This CDR3 has 15 residues. The CDR3 nucleotides are TGTGCCAGCATTGGACTAGCCAGTTTCGGGTACGAGCAGTACTTC. Its protein is CASIGLASFGYEQYF.

CDR3 sequence reads: CASSFSTGGPETQYF. DNA for the CDR3: TGTGCCAGCAGCTTTTCGACGGGAGGGCCAGAGACCCAGTACTTC. The rearrangement links TRBV7-6 to TRBJ2-5, with TRBD2 identical over 8 bases. Germline V gene sequence: CDR1 SGHVS, CDR2 FNYEAQ. This CDR3 contains 15 residues. The V and J ends lost 3 bases and 4 bases, in that order; junction bases with no gene match: 7.

The genes are TRBV4-1 and TRBJ2-1; TRBD1 is a possible D gene (5 bases). The CDR3 has 15 amino acids. Deletions cut 4 bases from V and 4 bases from J, with 14 bases between. Germline loops: CDR1 MGHRA, CDR2 YSYEKL. The CDR3 loop is CASSRGDSLYNEQFF. The DNA for the CDR3 is TGCGCCAGCAGCCGCGGAGACAGCTTATACAATGAGCAGTTCTTC.

This clone appeared a single time. CDR3 DNA sequence: TGTGCCAGCAGCTGGACAGGGGGCGCGAACACTGAAGCTTTCTTT. Protein product: CASSWTGGANTEAFF. V usage is TRBV7-2 and J usage is TRBJ1-1, with 11 bases identical to TRBD1. Trimming took 4 bases from V and 1 from J; bases not matched to a gene: 2. The CDR3 is 15 amino acids. CDR1 and CDR2 (germline): SGHTA, FQGNSA.

This chain uses TRBV18 with TRBJ2-5; no reliable D call. The length of the CDR3 is 12 residues. Germline CDR1 is KGHSH and CDR2 is LQKENI. V gave up 2 bases and J gave up 5 bases, with 6 bases separating them. CDR3 DNA sequence: TGTGCCAGCTCACCAATCCCGGAGACCCAGTACTTC. Translating it yields CASSPIPETQYF. The entire variable domain, with the rest obtained from reference TRBV18 and TRBJ2-5, is as follows: NAGVMQNPRHLVRRRGQEARLRCSPMKGHSHVYWYRQLPEEGLKFMVYLQKENIIDESGMPKERFSAEFPKEGPSILRIQQVVRGDSAAYFCASSPIPETQYFGPGTRLLVL.

J is TRBJ2-3 and V is TRBV7-9; possible D gene TRBD2, 5 bases. Germline loops: CDR1 SEHNR, CDR2 FQNEAQ (reference sequence). The V gene lost 7 bases and the J gene lost 1 base, with 12 bases spanning the gap. This CDR3 has 14 amino acids. The chain's CDR3 is CASTTSTGTDTQYF. The CDR3 DNA sequence: TGTGCCAGCACCACTAGTACCGGCACAGATACGCAGTATTTT.

The V and J genes are TRBV30 and TRBJ1-2; perhaps TRBD1 as D (5 bases). CDR3 length: 14 amino acids. CDR1 GTSNPN and CDR2 SVGIG come from the germline V gene (reference sequence). The V end lost 4 bases, the J end lost 8 bases, and 20 bases lay between the germline ends. DNA of the CDR3: TGTGCCTGGACACGGCTATTCGGGACGGGCGGCTACACCTTC. This encodes CAWTRLFGTGGYTF.

The chain joins TRBV7-9 to TRBJ1-6; D remains unclear. Between the trimmed V and J ends, which lost 4 bases and 0 bases, there was a span of 7 bases. Germline V gene sequence: CDR1 SEHNR, CDR2 FQNEAQ (reference sequence). There are 15 residues in the CDR3. The CDR3 protein is CASSSQSSYNSPLHF. In DNA form, the CDR3 reads TGTGCCAGCAGCTCACAGAGCTCCTATAATTCACCCCTCCACTTT.

The J gene is TRBJ2-1, the V gene TRBV2; D is unresolved. V was cut by 11 bases and J by 6 bases, with 17 bases left in between. The CDR3 loop spans 13 amino acids. Germline lookup yields CDR1 SNHLY and CDR2 FYNNEI. In DNA form, the CDR3 reads TGTGCCTATGCCCTGGGCCCTTCCAATGAGCAGTTCTTC. Its protein product is CAYALGPSNEQFF.

The chain recombines TRBV28 with TRBJ1-2; D unresolved. Germline V gene lookup returns CDR1 MDHEN and CDR2 SYDVKM. The CDR3 is made up of 15 amino acids. Deletions cut 5 bases from V and 3 bases from J, with 16 bases between. The DNA for the CDR3 is TGTGCCAGCAGTAACCCCCTGGGCAGGTACTATGGCTACACCTTC. Translated, it gives CASSNPLGRYYGYTF.

The gene calls are TRBV7-9 and TRBJ1-6; 8 bases line up with TRBD1. Germline V gene lookup returns CDR1 SEHNR and CDR2 FQNEAQ (reference sequence). With V trimmed by 1 base and J by 5 bases, 4 bases remained unmatched. The CDR3 length is 16 residues. As DNA, the CDR3 is TGTGCCAGCAGCTTAGGACAGGGGTGGGATAATTCACCCCTCCACTTT. Its protein is CASSLGQGWDNSPLHF. Supplemented by reference TRBV7-9 and TRBJ1-6, the full variable domain reads DTGVSQNPRHKITKRGQNVTFRCDPISEHNRLYWYRQTLGQGPEFLTYFQNEAQLEKSRLLSDRFSAERPKGSFSTLEIQRTEQGDSAMYLCASSLGQGWDNSPLHFGNGTRLTVT.

The chain uses TRBV24-1 and TRBJ2-1; 11 bases map to TRBD2. The CDR3 length is 15 residues. CDR1 KGHDR and CDR2 SFDVKD come from the germline V gene. The trim removed 5 bases at V and 10 bases at J, leaving 9 bases unmatched. The CDR3 nucleotides are TGTGCCACCAGTGCTGGTAGCGGGAGGGCTAGGGAGCAGTTCTTC. It is translated as CATSAGSGRAREQFF.

This clone was seen once. This sequence joins TRBV2 and TRBJ1-4; D remains unclear. Trimming left V 0 bases short and J 4 bases short, with 6 bases between. The CDR3 is made up of 14 amino acids. Per germline, CDR1 SNHLY and CDR2 FYNNEI. The CDR3 coding sequence is TGTGCCAGCAGTGAAGCGGGTGTTAATGAAAAACTGTTTTTT. Protein product: CASSEAGVNEKLFF.

This chain connects TRBV19 to TRBJ1-6; TRBD1 might be the D (5 bases). V was shortened by 5 bases and J by 8 bases, with 19 bases between the two germline ends. The CDR3 runs to 16 residues. The germline gives CDR1 LNHDA, CDR2 SQIVND (reference sequence). In DNA form, the CDR3 reads TGTGCCAGTAGTCGACTAACCGGGACCCCTGATTCACCCCTCCACTTT. Protein product: CASSRLTGTPDSPLHF.

The genes are TRBV11-1 and TRBJ2-1, with D possibly being TRBD1 (5 bases). CDR1 SGHAT and CDR2 FQDESV come from the germline V gene (reference sequence). With 5 bases removed from V and 4 bases from J, the gap between germline ends came to 15 bases. The CDR3 is 15 residues long. The CDR3 spells CASSHSFGAYNEQFF. The CDR3 nucleotides read TGTGCCAGCAGCCACTCTTTTGGGGCTTACAATGAGCAGTTCTTC.